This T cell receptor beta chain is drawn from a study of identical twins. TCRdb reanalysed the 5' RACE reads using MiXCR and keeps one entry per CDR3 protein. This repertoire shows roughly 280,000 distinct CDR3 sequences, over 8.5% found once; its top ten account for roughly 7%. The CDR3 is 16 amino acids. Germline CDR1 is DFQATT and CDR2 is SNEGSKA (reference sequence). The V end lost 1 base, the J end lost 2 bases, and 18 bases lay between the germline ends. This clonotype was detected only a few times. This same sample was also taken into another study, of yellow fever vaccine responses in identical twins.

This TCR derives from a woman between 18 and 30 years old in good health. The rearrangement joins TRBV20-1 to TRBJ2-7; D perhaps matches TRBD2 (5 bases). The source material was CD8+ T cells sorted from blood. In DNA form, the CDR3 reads TGCAGTGCTAGAGCGACCCTAGCAGCTAACGCCTACGAGCAGTACTTC. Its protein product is CSARATLAANAYEQYF.